A selection of T cell receptor beta chains follows, all from one sample in a study of cytomegalovirus exposure and HLA in healthy donors. The table came from immunoSEQ multiplex PCR; TCRdb's copy has only in-frame clones and leaves some out. The table has some 200,000 clones, around 81% seen once. Sequencing was performed on PBMCs. The receptors originated from a woman aged 18-35 years in good health and CMV-seropositive. CDR3s include the opening cysteine and the closing phenylalanine or tryptophan.

J gene	V gene	CDR3 protein
TRBJ2-3	TRBV5-4	CASSPLTGGRADTQYF
TRBJ1-1	TRBV2	CASSEVGTEAFF
TRBJ2-3	TRBV29-1	CSVNTRGVGDTQYF
TRBJ1-2	TRBV6-6	CASSYSPKGSNYGYTF
TRBJ1-1	TRBV6-1	CASSADRDTEAFF
TRBJ1-1	TRBV5-1	CASSLGQGKMNTEAFF
TRBJ2-5	TRBV5-1	CASSLSSGGAETQYF
TRBJ2-3	TRBV7-7	CASSLGLADTQYF
TRBJ2-5	TRBV11-3	CASSPGTSGGGETQYF
TRBJ2-2	TRBV27	CASSSPRTTNTGELFF
TRBJ2-7	TRBV27	CASRRQGAYEQYF
TRBJ1-2	TRBV6-5	CASSWDRNGYTF
TRBJ1-2	TRBV10-3	CAISAGTGPYGYTF
TRBJ2-7	TRBV18	CASSPTPTGLSYEQYF
TRBJ1-5	TRBV19	CASSIFTGFGQPQHF
TRBJ2-5	TRBV7-9	CASSGWTGIRETQYF
TRBJ1-5	TRBV27	CASSSQGSNQPQHF
TRBJ2-1	TRBV27	CASSFHQTGGLLYNEQFF
TRBJ2-7	TRBV6-1	CASSAQGFYEQYF
TRBJ2-1	TRBV27	CASSLSGGPNEQFF
TRBJ1-5	TRBV28	CASSLVGQGSYRPQHF
TRBJ1-5	TRBV2	CASRYGQGNQPQHF
TRBJ1-6	TRBV5-4	CASSLESGGVSPLHF
TRBJ1-3	TRBV5-6	CASSSHGQGNTIYF
TRBJ2-7	TRBV7-9	CASTASGGAYEQYF
TRBJ1-1	TRBV2	CASTSGSTEAFF
TRBJ2-7	TRBV5-5	CASSLGGQYEQYF
TRBJ2-2	TRBV25-1	CASSGGWQMNTGELFF
TRBJ2-3	TRBV27	CASSYRQDTDTQYF
TRBJ1-4	TRBV19	CASSVDRGWGKLFF
TRBJ2-7	TRBV7-2	CASSLERGRGEQYF
TRBJ2-1	TRBV9	CASSVEGRGHYNEQFF
TRBJ1-2	TRBV18	CASSPSPGANYGYTF
TRBJ1-6	TRBV5-6	CASSPEGHVNSPLHF
TRBJ2-7	TRBV21-1	CASSTCQVPF
TRBJ2-2	TRBV7-8	CASNSDTGELFF
TRBJ1-1	TRBV7-6	CASSFTGFSEAFF
TRBJ1-1	TRBV6-1	CASSDPTGTGEAFF
TRBJ2-3	TRBV2	CASSSTDTQYF
TRBJ1-5	TRBV27	CASSRVDRELPQHF
TRBJ1-4	TRBV6-1	CASSEPQGAIEKLFF
TRBJ2-7	TRBV18	CASSAQDRTYEQYF
TRBJ2-2	TRBV5-1	CASSLTSGVVTGELFF
TRBJ2-7	TRBV5-6	CASSAGTGGASEQYF
TRBJ2-3	TRBV5-6	CASSWTSGTLDTQYF
TRBJ2-5	TRBV11-1	CASSLEQPQETQYF
TRBJ1-2	TRBV9	CASSVSTGGSGYTF
TRBJ2-5	TRBV7-3	CASSLTQGSQETQYF
TRBJ1-3	TRBV5-1	CASSLGVLGSSGNTIYF
TRBJ2-7	TRBV19	CASTKTGTGDYEQYF